These T cell receptor beta chains were read from a single sample in a study of cytomegalovirus exposure and HLA in healthy donors. Only in-frame clones appear in the TCRdb table, and some are missing; sequencing was by immunoSEQ multiplex PCR. The sample has 150,000 to 200,000 clones, roughly nine tenths seen once. The sample was PBMCs. All receptors come from a man younger than 35 in good health and CMV-seropositive. CDR3s include the opening cysteine and the closing phenylalanine or tryptophan. D genes are given only for firm matches. Size is stated for part of the rows, as once, few or many counts, or as a class when the clone is expanded.

abundance: many; v_gene: TRBV29-1; d_gene: TRBD2; j_gene: TRBJ2-7; CDR3aa: CSATQGLADNEQYF; CDR3nt: TGCAGCGCAACTCAGGGACTAGCGGATAACGAGCAGTACTTC
abundance: NA; v_gene: TRBV28; d_gene: TRBD2; j_gene: TRBJ2-7; CDR3aa: CASSDTSGSDEQYF; CDR3nt: TGTGCCAGCAGTGACACTAGCGGGAGCGACGAGCAGTACTTC
abundance: NA; v_gene: TRBV2; d_gene: NA; j_gene: TRBJ2-1; CDR3aa: CASIESAYNEQFF; CDR3nt: TGTGCCAGCATAGAATCTGCGTACAATGAGCAGTTCTTC
abundance: few; v_gene: TRBV19; d_gene: NA; j_gene: TRBJ1-3; CDR3aa: CASSITTVSGNTIYF; CDR3nt: TGTGCCAGTAGTATAACGACAGTCTCTGGAAACACCATATATTTT
abundance: NA; v_gene: TRBV19; d_gene: NA; j_gene: TRBJ2-1; CDR3aa: CASSSGGAYNEQFF; CDR3nt: TGTGCCAGTAGTTCGGGGGGCGCCTACAATGAGCAGTTCTTC
abundance: NA; v_gene: TRBV16; d_gene: NA; j_gene: TRBJ1-1; CDR3aa: CASSQSFTHEAFF; CDR3nt: TGTGCCAGCAGCCAATCGTTCACACATGAAGCTTTCTTT
abundance: NA; v_gene: TRBV28; d_gene: TRBD2; j_gene: TRBJ2-5; CDR3aa: CASGSGSGPWRETQYF; CDR3nt: TGTGCCAGCGGGAGTGGTAGCGGGCCCTGGCGGGAGACCCAGTACTTC
abundance: NA; v_gene: TRBV5-1; d_gene: TRBD2; j_gene: TRBJ2-3; CDR3aa: CASSLAALRDTQYF; CDR3nt: TGCGCCAGCAGCCTAGCGGCCCTTAGGGATACGCAGTATTTT
abundance: NA; v_gene: TRBV7-7; d_gene: NA; j_gene: TRBJ2-2; CDR3aa: CASSVRSWGQGELFF; CDR3nt: TGTGCTAGCAGCGTACGCTCATGGGGGCAGGGGGAGCTGTTTTTT
abundance: NA; v_gene: TRBV29-1; d_gene: TRBD2; j_gene: TRBJ2-1; CDR3aa: CSVAWGRAGNEQFF; CDR3nt: TGCAGCGTAGCCTGGGGGAGGGCTGGCAATGAGCAGTTCTTC
abundance: NA; v_gene: TRBV7-2; d_gene: TRBD2; j_gene: TRBJ2-7; CDR3aa: CASSTASGSNGQYF; CDR3nt: TGTGCCAGCAGCACGGCTAGCGGGAGCAATGGGCAGTACTTC
abundance: once; v_gene: TRBV28; d_gene: TRBD2; j_gene: TRBJ2-1; CDR3aa: CASSFTTGLADKSSYNEQFF; CDR3nt: TGTGCCAGCAGCTTCACCACTGGACTAGCGGATAAGAGCTCCTACAATGAGCAGTTCTTC
abundance: NA; v_gene: TRBV19; d_gene: TRBD2; j_gene: TRBJ2-3; CDR3aa: CASSEGWSSGFTDTQYF; CDR3nt: TGTGCCAGTAGTGAAGGGTGGTCTAGCGGGTTCACAGATACGCAGTATTTT
abundance: once; v_gene: TRBV30; d_gene: NA; j_gene: TRBJ2-6; CDR3aa: CAWISLRANVLTF; CDR3nt: TGTGCCTGGATCTCTCTTCGGGCCAACGTCCTGACTTTC
abundance: NA; v_gene: TRBV27; d_gene: NA; j_gene: TRBJ2-1; CDR3aa: CASSSYPLVQFF; CDR3nt: TGTGCCAGCAGTTCCTACCCACTAGTACAGTTCTTC
abundance: NA; v_gene: TRBV7-3; d_gene: TRBD2; j_gene: TRBJ2-1; CDR3aa: CASSLRGGSGPYNEQFF; CDR3nt: TGTGCCAGCAGCTTAAGAGGCGGGAGTGGTCCTTACAATGAGCAGTTCTTC
abundance: NA; v_gene: TRBV27; d_gene: NA; j_gene: TRBJ1-1; CDR3aa: CASSIGGSNTEAFF; CDR3nt: TGTGCCAGCAGCATCGGGGGATCGAACACTGAAGCTTTCTTT
abundance: NA; v_gene: TRBV28; d_gene: TRBD2; j_gene: TRBJ2-1; CDR3aa: CASSRTSGIFNEQFF; CDR3nt: TGTGCCAGCAGTCGGACTAGCGGGATTTTTAATGAGCAGTTCTTC
abundance: NA; v_gene: TRBV4-1; d_gene: NA; j_gene: TRBJ1-1; CDR3aa: CASSRSRGITEAFF; CDR3nt: TGCGCCAGCAGCCGGTCCAGGGGTATCACTGAAGCTTTCTTT
abundance: NA; v_gene: TRBV28; d_gene: TRBD1; j_gene: TRBJ2-7; CDR3aa: CASTRGQGTHYEQYF; CDR3nt: TGTGCCAGCACCCGAGGACAGGGTACCCACTACGAGCAGTACTTC
abundance: NA; v_gene: TRBV2; d_gene: TRBD2; j_gene: TRBJ2-5; CDR3aa: CASSRTSGRGQETQYF; CDR3nt: TGTGCCAGCAGCCGGACTAGCGGGAGAGGGCAAGAGACCCAGTACTTC
abundance: NA; v_gene: TRBV15; d_gene: TRBD1; j_gene: TRBJ1-2; CDR3aa: CATSRAGTGPFYGYTF; CDR3nt: TGTGCCACCAGCAGGGCAGGGACAGGGCCATTCTATGGCTACACCTTC
abundance: NA; v_gene: TRBV5-1; d_gene: NA; j_gene: TRBJ2-5; CDR3aa: CASSLFGKGVEETQYF; CDR3nt: TGCGCCAGCAGCTTGTTTGGGAAGGGGGTAGAAGAGACCCAGTACTTC
abundance: once; v_gene: TRBV14; d_gene: TRBD2; j_gene: TRBJ2-1; CDR3aa: CASSQVSSGRTTYNEQFF; CDR3nt: TGTGCCAGCAGCCAAGTGTCTAGCGGGAGGACCACCTACAATGAGCAGTTCTTC
abundance: NA; v_gene: TRBV5-4; d_gene: TRBD2; j_gene: TRBJ2-1; CDR3aa: CASSLGGLAGGGRNEQFF; CDR3nt: TGTGCCAGCAGCTTGGGGGGACTAGCGGGAGGCGGGCGCAATGAGCAGTTCTTC
abundance: NA; v_gene: TRBV19; d_gene: NA; j_gene: TRBJ1-1; CDR3aa: CASSQQRNTEAFF; CDR3nt: TGTGCCAGTAGTCAACAGAGGAACACTGAAGCTTTCTTT
abundance: NA; v_gene: TRBV6-1; d_gene: TRBD1; j_gene: TRBJ1-5; CDR3aa: CASSWGTGYNQPQHF; CDR3nt: TGTGCCAGCAGTTGGGGGACAGGGTATAATCAGCCCCAGCATTTT
abundance: NA; v_gene: TRBV28; d_gene: NA; j_gene: TRBJ2-7; CDR3aa: CASSLGGKSYEQYF; CDR3nt: TGTGCCAGCAGTTTGGGCGGGAAATCCTACGAGCAGTACTTC
abundance: NA; v_gene: TRBV28; d_gene: TRBD2; j_gene: TRBJ2-5; CDR3aa: CASHETSGRVETQYF; CDR3nt: TGTGCCAGCCATGAGACTAGCGGGAGGGTCGAGACCCAGTACTTC
abundance: NA; v_gene: TRBV30; d_gene: NA; j_gene: TRBJ1-5; CDR3aa: CAWSVRDQPQHF; CDR3nt: TGTGCCTGGAGTGTACGGGATCAGCCCCAGCATTTT
abundance: once; v_gene: TRBV6-6; d_gene: NA; j_gene: TRBJ2-7; CDR3aa: CASSYQQGLYEQYF; CDR3nt: TGTGCCAGCAGTTATCAACAGGGCCTCTACGAGCAGTACTTC
abundance: NA; v_gene: TRBV7-9; d_gene: TRBD2; j_gene: TRBJ2-1; CDR3aa: CASSFQGSGIYNEQFF; CDR3nt: TGTGCCAGCAGCTTCCAAGGTAGCGGGATCTACAATGAGCAGTTCTTC
abundance: NA; v_gene: TRBV15; d_gene: NA; j_gene: TRBJ1-2; CDR3aa: CATSRGGSNYGYTF; CDR3nt: TGTGCCACCAGCAGAGGCGGCAGTAACTATGGCTACACCTTC
abundance: NA; v_gene: TRBV18; d_gene: TRBD1; j_gene: TRBJ1-2; CDR3aa: CASSLQGDYGYTF; CDR3nt: TGTGCCAGCTCACTACAGGGGGACTATGGCTACACCTTC
abundance: NA; v_gene: TRBV27; d_gene: NA; j_gene: TRBJ2-2; CDR3aa: CASSLIPLSTGELFF; CDR3nt: TGTGCCAGCAGTTTAATCCCCCTATCCACCGGGGAGCTGTTTTTT
abundance: NA; v_gene: TRBV5-8; d_gene: TRBD1; j_gene: TRBJ2-7; CDR3aa: CASTRGPGTGFDEQYF; CDR3nt: TGTGCCAGCACCAGAGGACCCGGGACAGGGTTCGACGAGCAGTACTTC
abundance: many; v_gene: TRBV5-6; d_gene: TRBD1; j_gene: TRBJ2-7; CDR3aa: CASSYETGPYEQYF; CDR3nt: TGTGCCAGCAGCTATGAGACAGGGCCCTACGAGCAGTACTTC
abundance: NA; v_gene: TRBV15; d_gene: TRBD2; j_gene: TRBJ2-1; CDR3aa: CATSRGGTSGRNNEQFF; CDR3nt: TGTGCCACCAGCAGAGGCGGGACTAGCGGGAGGAATAATGAGCAGTTCTTC